This T cell receptor (beta chain) was captured in a study of OX40 agonist ivuxolimab in advanced cancers. The protocol was immunoSEQ multiplex PCR, while the TCRdb copy is restricted to in-frame clones and leaves out a portion. This sample has around 66,000 clones, with 70% to 90% found just once. From germline, CDR1 is KGHSH and CDR2 LQKENI. The CDR3 has 15 residues. V shed 4 bases, J shed 2 bases, and the junction held 8 bases outside the gene matches. The V call is TRBV18, the J call TRBJ2-7; TRBD1 aligns across 7 bases. This receptor was obtained from an adult with an advanced solid tumor such as melanoma, head and neck, liver or kidney cancer. Sequencing was performed on CD4+ or CD8+ T cells sorted from blood, taken in a trial of the OX40 agonist ivuxolimab. CDR3 DNA: TGTGCCAGCTCACGCGACAGGGTAGACCCCTACGAGCAGTACTTC. Translating gives CASSRDRVDPYEQYF.